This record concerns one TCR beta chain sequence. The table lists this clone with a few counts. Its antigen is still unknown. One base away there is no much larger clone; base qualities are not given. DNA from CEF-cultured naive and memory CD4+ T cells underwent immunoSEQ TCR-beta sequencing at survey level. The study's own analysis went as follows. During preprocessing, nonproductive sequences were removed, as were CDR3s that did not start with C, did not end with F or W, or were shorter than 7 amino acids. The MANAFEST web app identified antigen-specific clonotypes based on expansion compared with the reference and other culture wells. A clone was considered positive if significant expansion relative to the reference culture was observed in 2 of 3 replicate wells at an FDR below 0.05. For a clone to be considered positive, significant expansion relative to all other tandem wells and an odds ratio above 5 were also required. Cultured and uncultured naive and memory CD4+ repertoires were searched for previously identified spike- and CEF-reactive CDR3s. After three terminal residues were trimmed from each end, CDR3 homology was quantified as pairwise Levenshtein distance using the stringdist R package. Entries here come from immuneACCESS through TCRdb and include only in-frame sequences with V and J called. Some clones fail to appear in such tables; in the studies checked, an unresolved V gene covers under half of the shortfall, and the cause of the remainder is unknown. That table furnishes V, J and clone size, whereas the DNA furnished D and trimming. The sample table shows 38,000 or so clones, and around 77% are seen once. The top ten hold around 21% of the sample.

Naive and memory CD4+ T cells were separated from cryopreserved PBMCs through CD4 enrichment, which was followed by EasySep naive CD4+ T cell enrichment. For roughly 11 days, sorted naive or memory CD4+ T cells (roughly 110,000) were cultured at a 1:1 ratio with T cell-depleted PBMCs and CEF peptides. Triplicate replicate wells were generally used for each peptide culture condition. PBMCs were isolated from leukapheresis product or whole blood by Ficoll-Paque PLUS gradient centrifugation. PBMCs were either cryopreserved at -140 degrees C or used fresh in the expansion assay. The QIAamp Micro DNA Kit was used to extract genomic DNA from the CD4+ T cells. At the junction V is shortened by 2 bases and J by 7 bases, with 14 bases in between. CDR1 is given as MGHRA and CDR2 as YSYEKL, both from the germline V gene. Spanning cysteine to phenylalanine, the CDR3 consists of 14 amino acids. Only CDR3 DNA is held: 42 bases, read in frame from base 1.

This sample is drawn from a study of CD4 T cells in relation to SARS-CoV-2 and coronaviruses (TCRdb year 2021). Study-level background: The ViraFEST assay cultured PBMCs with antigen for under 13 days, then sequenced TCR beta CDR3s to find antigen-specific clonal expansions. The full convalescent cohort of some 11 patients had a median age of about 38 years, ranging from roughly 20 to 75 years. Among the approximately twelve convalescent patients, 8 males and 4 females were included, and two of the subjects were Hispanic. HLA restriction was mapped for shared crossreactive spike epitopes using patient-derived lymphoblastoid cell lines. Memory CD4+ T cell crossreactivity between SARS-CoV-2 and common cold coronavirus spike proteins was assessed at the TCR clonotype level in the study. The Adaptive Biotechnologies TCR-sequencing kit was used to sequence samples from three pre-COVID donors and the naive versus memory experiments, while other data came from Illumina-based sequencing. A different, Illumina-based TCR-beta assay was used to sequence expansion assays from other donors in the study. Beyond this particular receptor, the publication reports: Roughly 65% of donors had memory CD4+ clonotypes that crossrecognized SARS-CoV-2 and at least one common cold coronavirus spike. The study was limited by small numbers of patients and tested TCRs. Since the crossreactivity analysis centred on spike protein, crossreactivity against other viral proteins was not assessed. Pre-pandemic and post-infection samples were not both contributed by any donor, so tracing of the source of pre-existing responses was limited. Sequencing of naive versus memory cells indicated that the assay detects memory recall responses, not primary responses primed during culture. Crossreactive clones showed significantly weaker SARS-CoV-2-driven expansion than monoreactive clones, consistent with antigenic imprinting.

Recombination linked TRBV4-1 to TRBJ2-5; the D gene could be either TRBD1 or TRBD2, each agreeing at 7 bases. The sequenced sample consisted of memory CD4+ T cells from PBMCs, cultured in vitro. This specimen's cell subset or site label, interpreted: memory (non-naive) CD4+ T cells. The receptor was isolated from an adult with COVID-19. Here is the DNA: TGCGCCAGCAGCCAATTTGGCAGGGGGGGGACCCAGTACTTC. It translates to CASSQFGRGGTQYF.